The entry below gives a single TCR beta chain sequence along with its context. Methods used by the authors: For nucleated cells, counts were estimated from reference gene primer amplification. The repertoire was sequenced with immunoSEQ multiplex PCR; TCRdb's copy has only in-frame clones and lacks some. The D gene and trimming were derived from the DNA, and the V and J assignments and clone size from that table. The sample yields some 350,000 clones, 89% seen once. A Seattle source enrolled patients during active infection and followed them longitudinally. The CDR3 has 19 amino acids. V lost 7 bases, J lost 3 bases, and 19 bases stayed unmatched. Per germline, CDR1 KGHDR and CDR2 SFDVKD. The data were taken from a study of blood T cell repertoires in COVID-19. The wider study: Whether acute or convalescent, the COVID-19 samples came from the United States, Italy and Spain. In each case, the material was cDNA or gDNA derived from T cells, B-cell-depleted T cells, or PBMCs.

Sequencing used peripheral blood. V is TRBV24-1 and J is TRBJ2-3; TRBD1 matches 9 bases. The clonotype originates from a woman aged 25-40 years with COVID-19, enrolled during active disease. The CDR3: CATSRLTDRGRLMTDTQYF. CDR3 bases: TGTGCCACCAGCCGATTAACGGACAGGGGCCGCCTGATGACAGATACGCAGTATTTT.